This is a list of T cell receptor beta chains from one sample in a study of T-cell memory formation after mild COVID-19. MiXCR was run by TCRdb on the 5' RACE reads, yielding one entry per CDR3 protein. The sample has about 270,000 distinct CDR3 sequences, about a sixth seen once. The sample consisted of PBMCs or a T cell subset sorted from them (not recorded which). The receptors derive from a man aged 18-30 years who had mild COVID-19 (a few samples of this study predate the infection). Cell type and time point are not known. The CDR3 runs from the conserved cysteine through the conserved F or W. The D gene is left open where the match is weak. Expanded clones get a size class; other rows say once, few or many, or leave the size out.

many,TRBV7-8,TRBD1,TRBJ2-7,TGTGCCACCGGACAGGCCAACTACGAGCAGTACTTC,CATGQANYEQYF
-,TRBV20-1,-,TRBJ2-5,TGCAGTGCTCCACCACCCGGCGGGGCGGGGGAGACCCAGTACTTC,CSAPPPGGAGETQYF
many,TRBV9,-,TRBJ2-7,TGTGCCAGCAGCCCCTTAGGGAACCCCTACGAGCAGTACTTC,CASSPLGNPYEQYF
few,TRBV20-1,TRBD1,TRBJ2-3,TGCAGTGCACGGCCCCCGACAGGGGACACAGATACGCAGTATTTT,CSARPPTGDTDTQYF
-,TRBV7-2,-,TRBJ1-5,TGTGCCAGCAGCTTAATCGGGGGGTTGAGCAATCAGCCCCAGCATTTT,CASSLIGGLSNQPQHF
-,TRBV6-2/TRBV6-3,-,TRBJ2-2,TGTGCCAGCAGTTACTCGAAAAGGGACACCGGGGAGCTGTTTTTT,CASSYSKRDTGELFF
-,TRBV20-1,TRBD2,TRBJ2-7,TGCAGTGCTAGTAGAAGCGGGGCCTCCTACGAGCAGTACTTC,CSASRSGASYEQYF
few,TRBV6-2/TRBV6-3,-,TRBJ2-5,TGTGCCACCGCCAAGGGAGTCGGAGACCGAGAGACCCAGTACTTC,CATAKGVGDRETQYF
-,TRBV10-3,-,TRBJ2-1,TGTGCCACCTTTTCGCCCGGGGCAGGGAATGAGCAGTTCTTC,CATFSPGAGNEQFF
few,TRBV20-1,TRBD1,TRBJ1-1,TGCAGTGCGAGCCGGGACAGGGATGAAGCTTTCTTT,CSASRDRDEAFF
many,TRBV5-6,-,TRBJ1-1,TGTGCCAGCAGCTTGGCCCCTGGCAGGTGGCACACTGAAGCTTTCTTT,CASSLAPGRWHTEAFF
many,TRBV4-3,TRBD1,TRBJ2-4,TGCGCCAGCAGCCAAGCCCGGACAGGGGGCTGGTCCAAAAACATTCAGTACTTC,CASSQARTGGWSKNIQYF
few,TRBV12-3/TRBV12-4,TRBD1,TRBJ1-5,TGTGCCAGCAGTACAGGGGCCGGTCAGCCCCAGCATTTT,CASSTGAGQPQHF
few,TRBV10-3,-,TRBJ2-7,TGTGCCATCAGCCCGGACGACTCCTACGAGCAGTACTTC,CAISPDDSYEQYF
-,TRBV11-2,TRBD2,TRBJ2-1,TGTGCCAGCAGCCAATCAAGACTAGCGGGGACTGAGCAGTTCTTC,CASSQSRLAGTEQFF
-,TRBV5-1,TRBD1,TRBJ1-4,TGCGCCAGCAGCTTGCTGGGACAGGGTGAGGAAAAACTGTTTTTT,CASSLLGQGEEKLFF
few,TRBV12-3/TRBV12-4,-,TRBJ2-2,TGTGCCAGCAGTCCTAGGAGACTCCGGGGCACCGGGGAGCTGTTTTTT,CASSPRRLRGTGELFF
few,TRBV27,TRBD1,TRBJ2-7,TGTGCCAGCCGGACAGGGGCCCTCGAGCAGTACTTC,CASRTGALEQYF
-,TRBV2,-,TRBJ2-3,TGTGCCAGCACCTCGACGGGCAGCACAGATACGCAGTATTTT,CASTSTGSTDTQYF
-,TRBV7-2,-,TRBJ2-5,TGTGCCAGCAGCTTAGATGCGGCCGTGGGGACCCAGTACTTC,CASSLDAAVGTQYF
-,TRBV12-3/TRBV12-4,-,TRBJ1-2,TGTGCCAGCAGTTTACAGGAGCGGGATGGCTACACCTTC,CASSLQERDGYTF
few,TRBV7-2,-,TRBJ2-1,TGTGCCAGCAGCTTAGCCCCAGGCAATGAGCAGTTCTTC,CASSLAPGNEQFF
-,TRBV12-5,-,TRBJ1-6,TGTGCTAGTGGTTTGGTAGCTGTTAATTCACCCCTCCACTTT,CASGLVAVNSPLHF
many,TRBV7-9,-,TRBJ2-1,TGTGCCAGCAGCTCCCAGAGGGAGAATGAGCAGTTCTTC,CASSSQRENEQFF
-,TRBV29-1,TRBD2,TRBJ2-3,TGCAGCGTTGTTGCCCCGGGACTAGCAGATACGCAGTATTTT,CSVVAPGLADTQYF
few,TRBV15,-,TRBJ2-7,TGTGCCACCAGCCCGGGTAACGAGCAGTACTTC,CATSPGNEQYF
few,TRBV4-3,-,TRBJ1-5,TGCGCCAGCAGCCAATCCGGGGATCAGGATCAGCCCCAGCATTTT,CASSQSGDQDQPQHF
-,TRBV5-6,TRBD1,TRBJ1-1,TGTGCCAGCAGCTTTAGAACAGGGGTCACTGAAGCTTTCTTT,CASSFRTGVTEAFF